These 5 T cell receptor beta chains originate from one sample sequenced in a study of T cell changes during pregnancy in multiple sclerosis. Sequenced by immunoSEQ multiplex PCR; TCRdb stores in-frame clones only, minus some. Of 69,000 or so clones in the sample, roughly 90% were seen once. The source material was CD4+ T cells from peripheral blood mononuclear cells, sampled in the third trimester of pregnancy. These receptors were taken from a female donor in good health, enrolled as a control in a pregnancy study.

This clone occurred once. CDR3 protein: CASSLQRQGRPDTQYF. The CDR3 DNA reads as TGTGCCAGCAGCTTGCAAAGACAGGGACGGCCAGATACGCAGTATTTT. This chain links TRBV7-2 with TRBJ2-3, with 7 bases lining up with TRBD1. CDR3 length: 16 amino acids. V was clipped by 3 bases and J by 4 bases; unmatched bases: 10. CDR1 is SGHTA and CDR2 is FQGNSA in the germline V gene.

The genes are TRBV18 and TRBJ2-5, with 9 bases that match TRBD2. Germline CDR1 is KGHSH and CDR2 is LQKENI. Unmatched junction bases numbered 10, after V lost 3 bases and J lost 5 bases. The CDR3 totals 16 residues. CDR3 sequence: CASSPSQRGVLETQYF. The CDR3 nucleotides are TGTGCCAGCTCACCTTCCCAGCGGGGGGTTTTGGAGACCCAGTACTTC.

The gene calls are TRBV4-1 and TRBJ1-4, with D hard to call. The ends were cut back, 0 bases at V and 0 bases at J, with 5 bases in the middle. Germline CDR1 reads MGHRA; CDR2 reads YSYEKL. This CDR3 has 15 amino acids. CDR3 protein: CASSQDVATNEKLFF. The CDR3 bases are TGCGCCAGCAGCCAAGACGTTGCAACTAATGAAAAACTGTTTTTT.

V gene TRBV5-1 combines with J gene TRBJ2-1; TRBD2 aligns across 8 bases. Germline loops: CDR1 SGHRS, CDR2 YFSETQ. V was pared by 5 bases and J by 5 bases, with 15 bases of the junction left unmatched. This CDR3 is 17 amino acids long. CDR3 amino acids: CASSYRFTGGLDNEQFF. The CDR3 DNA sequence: TGCGCCAGCAGTTACCGATTCACGGGGGGGCTTGACAATGAGCAGTTCTTC.

DNA for the CDR3: TGTGCCAGCAGTTTTTCCGGGACAGGGGGCATAAACACTGAAGCTTTCTTT. It specifies CASSFSGTGGINTEAFF. This rearrangement joins TRBV9 to TRBJ1-1; 12 nucleotides align to TRBD1. There are 17 residues in the CDR3. CDR1 and CDR2 (germline): SGDLS, YYNGEE. Trimming removed 5 bases from V and 2 bases from J; junction bases left unmatched: 10.